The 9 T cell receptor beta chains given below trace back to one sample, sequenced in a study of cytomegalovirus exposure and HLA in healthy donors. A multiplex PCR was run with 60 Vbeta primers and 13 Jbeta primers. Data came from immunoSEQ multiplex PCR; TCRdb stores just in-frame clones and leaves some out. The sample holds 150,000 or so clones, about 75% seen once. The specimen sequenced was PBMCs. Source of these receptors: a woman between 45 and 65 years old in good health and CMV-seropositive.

The CDR3 bases are TGTGCCAGCATGGCGGGGGGGATAAACACCGGGGAGCTGTTTTTT. Amino acids: CASMAGGINTGELFF. The rearrangement uses TRBV28 and TRBJ2-2, with TRBD2 matching 9 bases. The ends lost 7 bases at V and 2 bases at J; junction bases unmatched: 5. The CDR3 loop spans 15 amino acids. Germline assignment: CDR1 MDHEN and CDR2 SYDVKM.

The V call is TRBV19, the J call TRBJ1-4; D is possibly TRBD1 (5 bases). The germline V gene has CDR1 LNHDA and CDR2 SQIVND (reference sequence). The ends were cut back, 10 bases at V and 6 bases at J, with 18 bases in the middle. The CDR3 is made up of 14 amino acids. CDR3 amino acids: CATKSMGQDEKLFF. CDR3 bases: TGTGCCACGAAATCTATGGGGCAAGATGAAAAACTGTTTTTT.

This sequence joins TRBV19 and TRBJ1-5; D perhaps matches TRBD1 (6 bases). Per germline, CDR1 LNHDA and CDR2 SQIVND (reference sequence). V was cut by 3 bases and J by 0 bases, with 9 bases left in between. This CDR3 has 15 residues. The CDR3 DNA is TGTGCCAGTAGTATCCGGACAGATAGCAATCAGCCCCAGCATTTT. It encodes CASSIRTDSNQPQHF.

CDR3 sequence reads: CASSEPGQLSPLHF. The CDR3 nucleotides are TGTGCCAGCAGTGAACCGGGACAGCTTTCACCCCTCCACTTT. V gene TRBV6-1 combines with J gene TRBJ1-6, with TRBD1 identical over 7 bases. J lost 9 bases, V lost 2 bases, and 4 bases had no gene match. This CDR3 comprises 14 residues. Germline V gene data show CDR1 as MNHNS and CDR2 as SASEGT.

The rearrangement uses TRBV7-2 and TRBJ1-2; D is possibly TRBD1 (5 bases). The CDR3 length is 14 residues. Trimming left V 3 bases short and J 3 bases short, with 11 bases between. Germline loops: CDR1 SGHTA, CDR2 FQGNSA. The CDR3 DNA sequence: TGTGCCAGCAGCTTGGAGACAGCCGACTATGGCTACACCTTC. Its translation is CASSLETADYGYTF.

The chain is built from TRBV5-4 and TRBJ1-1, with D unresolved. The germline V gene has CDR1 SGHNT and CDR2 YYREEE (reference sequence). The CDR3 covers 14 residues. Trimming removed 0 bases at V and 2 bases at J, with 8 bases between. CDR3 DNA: TGTGCCAGCAGCTTGGTCGGGGTCAACACTGAAGCTTTCTTT. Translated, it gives CASSLVGVNTEAFF. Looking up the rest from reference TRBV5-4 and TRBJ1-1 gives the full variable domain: ETGVTQSPTHLIKTRGQQVTLRCSSQSGHNTVSWYQQALGQGPQFIFQYYREEENGRGNFPPRFSGLQFPNYSSELNVNALELDDSALYLCASSLVGVNTEAFFGQGTRLTVV.

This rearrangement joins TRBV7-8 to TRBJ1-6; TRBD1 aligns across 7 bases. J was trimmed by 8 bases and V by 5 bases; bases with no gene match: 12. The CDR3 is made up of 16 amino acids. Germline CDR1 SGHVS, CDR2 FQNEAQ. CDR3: CASSPDRSYGDSPLHF. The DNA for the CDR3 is TGTGCCAGCAGCCCGGACAGGTCCTATGGGGATTCACCCCTCCACTTT.

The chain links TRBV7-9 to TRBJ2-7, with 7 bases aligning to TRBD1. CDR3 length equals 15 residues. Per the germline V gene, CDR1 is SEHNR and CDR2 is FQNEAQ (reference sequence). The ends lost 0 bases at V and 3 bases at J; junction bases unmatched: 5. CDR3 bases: TGTGCCAGCAGCTTAGCACAGGGGACAGACTACGAGCAGTACTTC. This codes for CASSLAQGTDYEQYF.

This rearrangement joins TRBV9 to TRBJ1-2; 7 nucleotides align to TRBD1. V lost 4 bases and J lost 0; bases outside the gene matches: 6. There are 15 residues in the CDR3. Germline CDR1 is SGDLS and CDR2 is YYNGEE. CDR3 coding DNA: TGTGCCAGCAGCTTTCGGACAGGAGCTAACTATGGCTACACCTTC. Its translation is CASSFRTGANYGYTF.